These 14 T cell receptor beta chains originate from one sample sequenced in a study of blood T cell repertoires in COVID-19. Profiled with immunoSEQ multiplex PCR; TCRdb holds only in-frame clones, not every one. Of 140,000 or so clones listed, approximately 84% are singletons. Material: peripheral blood. The receptor set was obtained from a human donor in a cohort sampled during active COVID-19.

V and J are TRBV2 and TRBJ1-3; 8 bases are shared with TRBD1. V lost 7 bases and J lost 0; bases outside the gene matches: 8. Germline CDR1 is SNHLY and CDR2 is FYNNEI. The CDR3 covers 16 residues. CDR3: CASTGTGPRSGNTIYF. In DNA, the CDR3 is TGTGCCAGCACCGGGACAGGTCCCCGCTCTGGAAACACCATATATTTT.

V and J are TRBV7-2 and TRBJ2-7, with TRBD1 matching 7 bases. V was clipped by 0 bases and J by 4 bases; unmatched bases: 9. This CDR3 is 16 amino acids long. Germline CDR1 is SGHTA and CDR2 is FQGNSA. The CDR3 loop reads CASSLARQGGMYEQYF. CDR3 nucleotide sequence: TGTGCCAGCAGCTTAGCGCGGCAAGGGGGCATGTACGAGCAGTACTTC.

This clone was seen once. This chain uses TRBV10-3 with TRBJ1-1; 7 positions match TRBD1. Per germline, CDR1 ENHRY and CDR2 SYGVKD. The CDR3 runs to 14 residues. Unmatched junction bases numbered 5, after V lost 7 bases and J lost 0 bases. CDR3 DNA: TGTGCCATCAAACAGGGGCCGATGAACACTGAAGCTTTCTTT. Its translation: CAIKQGPMNTEAFF.

The chain has TRBV19 and TRBJ1-5; possible D gene TRBD1, 5 bases. Germline CDR1 is LNHDA and CDR2 is SQIVND (reference sequence). V was shortened by 3 bases and J by 7 bases, with 16 bases between the two germline ends. The CDR3 contains 15 residues. CDR3: CASSMGGGWRQPQHF. For the CDR3, the DNA is TGTGCCAGTAGTATGGGGGGAGGGTGGAGGCAGCCCCAGCATTTT.

V gene TRBV20-1 combines with J gene TRBJ2-5; D not certain. CDR3 length: 11 residues. Between the trimmed V and J ends, which lost 1 base and 5 bases, there was a span of 5 bases. Germline-derived CDR1 and CDR2 are DFQATT and SNEGSKA (reference sequence). The CDR3 DNA reads as TGCAGTGCTAGAGGCGAGGAGACCCAGTACTTC. Translating gives CSARGEETQYF.

The DNA for the CDR3 is TGTGCCAGCAGTTTATCGGGGGGTGAGTATTCACCCCTCCACTTT. Translation gives CASSLSGGEYSPLHF. The chain couples TRBV28 to TRBJ1-6, with D perhaps TRBD1 (5 bases). CDR3 length equals 15 residues. Germline V gives CDR1 MDHEN, CDR2 SYDVKM. V gave up 1 base and J gave up 8 bases, with 12 bases separating them.

Of note for this clone: Mismatch with germline at one junction end may stem from a read error. The V gene is TRBV7-2, the J gene TRBJ1-6; tentative D call: TRBD1 (6 bases). The CDR3 covers 15 residues. Germline-derived CDR1 and CDR2 are SGHTA and FQGNSA. The CDR3 bases are TGTGTCAGCAGCTTAGAACAGGGCAGTCGTTCACCCCTCCACTTT. The encoded protein is CVSSLEQGSRSPLHF.

The genes are TRBV3-1 (or the pseudogene TRBV3-2) and TRBJ2-3; TRBD2 might be the D (7 bases). The CDR3 runs 15 residues. Germline values: CDR1 LGHDT, CDR2 YNNKEL (reference sequence). V was clipped by 4 bases and J by 2 bases, with 13 bases between them. This chain's CDR3 is CASSPLRGLTDTQYF. DNA of the CDR3: TGTGCCAGCAGCCCTTTGCGGGGGCTCACAGATACGCAGTATTTT.

This clone was observed a handful of times. The chain uses TRBV5-1 and TRBJ1-6; TRBD1 matches at 10 bases. Looked up from germline, CDR1 is SGHRS and CDR2 is YFSETQ. Unmatched junction bases numbered 4, after V lost 4 bases and J lost 9 bases. The length of the CDR3 is 14 residues. The CDR3 nucleotides read TGCGCCAGCAGCCCGGGACAGGGGACTTCACCCCTCCACTTT. Protein sequence: CASSPGQGTSPLHF.

The chain has TRBV27 and TRBJ2-7, with D maybe TRBD2 (7 bases). CDR3 length: 15 amino acids. Trimming stripped 5 bases from V and 2 bases from J, with 16 bases between. Germline CDR1 reads MNHEY; CDR2 reads SMNVEV (reference sequence). The CDR3 here is CASSARGLLPYEQYF. CDR3 nucleotide sequence: TGTGCCAGCAGTGCCAGGGGACTACTACCCTACGAGCAGTACTTC.

A word on this clone: Other DNA sequences within the sample encode an identical CDR3. V and J are TRBV5-1 and TRBJ2-5; 15 nucleotides align to TRBD2. V shed 3 bases and J 2 bases; nucleotides not matched to a gene: 2. The CDR3 spans 16 residues. The germline gives CDR1 SGHRS, CDR2 YFSETQ. In nucleotides, the CDR3 is TGCGCCAGCAGCTCCGGACTAGCGGGGGGGCAAGAGACCCAGTACTTC. Its protein product is CASSSGLAGGQETQYF.

The rearrangement links TRBV10-1 to TRBJ2-7, with D perhaps TRBD1 (7 bases). Germline V gene sequence: CDR1 WNHNN, CDR2 SYGVQD (reference sequence). The CDR3 sequence is 15 residues long. V lost 5 bases to trimming and J lost 1 base, with 15 bases between them. CDR3 bases: TGCGCCAGCAGTTTCGGACCAGGGGGGTCCTACGAGCAGTACTTC. This gives the protein CASSFGPGGSYEQYF.

The chain couples TRBV6-5 to TRBJ2-7; 8 positions match TRBD1. Trimming at V came to 6 bases and at J to 1 base, leaving 8 bases not matched to a gene. CDR1 and CDR2 from the germline V gene are MNHEY and SVGAGI. The CDR3 has 15 amino acids. This CDR3 reads CASRNPGQASYEQYF. The CDR3 DNA is TGTGCCAGCAGGAACCCGGGACAGGCTTCCTACGAGCAGTACTTC.

The chain recombines TRBV5-1 with TRBJ1-4; TRBD1 agrees at 9 bases. Unmatched junction bases numbered 9, after V lost 4 bases and J lost 8 bases. The CDR3 is made up of 15 amino acids. Germline V CDR1 and CDR2: SGHRS, YFSETQ. The CDR3 region has the DNA TGCGCCAGCAGCGTAATGGGACAGGGTGGGGAAAAACTGTTTTTT. As protein: CASSVMGQGGEKLFF.